The text below deals with one T cell receptor (beta chain). Among the donors, all were healthy bone marrow donors. The data derive from a study of cytomegalovirus exposure and HLA in healthy donors. The PCR ran on 60 Vbeta and 13 Jbeta primers. Sequenced by immunoSEQ multiplex PCR; TCRdb stores in-frame clones only, minus some. The sample lists 120,000 or so clones, 17% occurring once. The sample was PBMCs. This receptor was obtained from a female donor in good health and CMV-seropositive.

The CDR3 DNA reads as TGTGCCAGCAGTCCATCGACAGGGGACCGCAATCAGCCCCAGCATTTT. As protein: CASSPSTGDRNQPQHF. The chain employs TRBV27 and TRBJ1-5; 8 nucleotides line up with TRBD1. The ends lost 5 bases at V and 2 bases at J; junction bases unmatched: 8. The CDR3 totals 16 residues. CDR1 is MNHEY and CDR2 is SMNVEV in the germline V gene (reference sequence).